The 15 T cell receptor beta chains given below trace back to one sample, sequenced in a study of blood T cell repertoires in COVID-19. This table comes from immunoSEQ multiplex PCR, and its TCRdb copy is limited to in-frame clones, with some not included. In the table there are roughly 170,000 clones, about 84% of which are singletons. The sequenced sample consisted of PBMCs or T cells enriched from blood (not recorded which). The receptors shown here come from a woman between 35 and 50 years old with acute COVID-19.

The rearrangement links TRBV4-2 to TRBJ2-3; 7 bases line up with TRBD2. The V segment lost 1 base and the J segment 0 bases; nucleotides outside the gene matches: 7. This CDR3 has 17 amino acids. CDR1 is LGHNA, CDR2 YNFKEQ, per germline. CDR3 sequence (DNA): TGTGCCAGCAGCCAAGGACTAGCCGGTGCTAGCACAGATACGCAGTATTTT. Protein product: CASSQGLAGASTDTQYF.

The chain links TRBV24-1 to TRBJ2-1; perhaps TRBD2 as D (6 bases). CDR3 size: 16 residues. With 4 bases removed from V and 6 bases from J, the gap between germline ends came to 18 bases. From germline, CDR1 is KGHDR and CDR2 SFDVKD. The CDR3 is CATSDPGTGVPNEQFF. The CDR3 nucleotides read TGTGCCACCAGTGACCCCGGGACTGGGGTTCCCAATGAGCAGTTCTTC.

The CDR3 sequence is CASSVGDRGTGKLFF. The CDR3 DNA reads as TGTGCCAGCAGCGTTGGGGACAGGGGGACGGGAAAACTGTTTTTT. The chain joins TRBV7-6 to TRBJ1-4; 11 nucleotides match TRBD1. Germline trimming cut 5 bases from V and 10 bases from J; bases unmatched to any gene: 9. This CDR3 region has 15 residues. CDR1 and CDR2 (germline): SGHVS, FNYEAQ.

This clone was counted a few times. V gene TRBV5-8 combines with J gene TRBJ1-6, with a tentative D call TRBD1 (6 bases). The CDR3 runs 14 residues. V shed 7 bases and J shed 4 bases, with 12 bases lying between them. CDR1 is SGHTS, CDR2 YDEGEE, per germline. The CDR3 protein is CASRGQGYNSPLHF. The CDR3 DNA follows: TGTGCCAGCCGGGGTCAGGGGTATAATTCACCCCTCCACTTT. Variable domain in full (rest from reference TRBV5-8 and TRBJ1-6): EAGVTQSPTHLIKTRGQQATLRCSPISGHTSVYWYQQALGLGLQFLLWYDEGEERNRGNFPPRFSGRQFPNYSSELNVNALELEDSALYLCASRGQGYNSPLHFGNGTRLTVT.

The chain uses TRBV18 and TRBJ2-2; TRBD2 matches at 7 bases. The CDR3 sequence is 17 residues long. Unmatched junction bases numbered 14, after V lost 5 bases and J lost 5 bases. Germline CDR1 and CDR2: KGHSH and LQKENI. As DNA, the CDR3 is TGTGCCAGCTCAACTAAGGAAGCGGGGATTCGAACCGGGGAGCTGTTTTTT. Protein product: CASSTKEAGIRTGELFF.

The chain couples TRBV14 to TRBJ2-3; maybe TRBD1 (8 bases). The CDR3 sequence is 17 residues long. Germline assignment: CDR1 SGHDN and CDR2 FVKESK. V was clipped by 3 bases and J by 1 base, with 17 bases between them. The CDR3 is CASSQERQGRGTDTQYF. CDR3 nucleotide sequence: TGTGCCAGCAGCCAGGAGCGACAGGGGAGGGGCACAGATACGCAGTATTTT.

This chain links TRBV29-1 with TRBJ2-1; no clear D. The CDR3 length is 11 residues. With 4 bases removed from V and 3 bases from J, the gap between germline ends came to 4 bases. Germline CDR1 reads SQVTM; CDR2 reads ANQGSEA. As DNA, the CDR3 is TGCAGCGTTGGAGTCTACAATGAGCAGTTCTTC. Encoded protein: CSVGVYNEQFF.

The chain has TRBV27 and TRBJ1-5; D gene ambiguous. Per the germline V gene, CDR1 is MNHEY and CDR2 is SMNVEV (reference sequence). V lost 6 bases to trimming and J lost 2 bases, with 14 bases between them. The CDR3 sequence is 15 residues long. CDR3 in amino acids: CASRTTWQGNQPQHF. CDR3 nucleotide sequence: TGTGCCAGCAGAACCACATGGCAGGGCAATCAGCCCCAGCATTTT.

In DNA form, the CDR3 reads TGTGCCAGCAAACTTACTAGCGGGACTGTAAATGAGCAGTTCTTC. Protein product: CASKLTSGTVNEQFF. The rearrangement links TRBV2 to TRBJ2-1; 10 nucleotides agree with TRBD2. Germline CDR1 and CDR2: SNHLY and FYNNEI. This CDR3 has 15 residues. Trimming cost V 7 bases and J 7 bases; bases outside gene matches: 10. Variable domain in full (rest from reference TRBV2 and TRBJ2-1): EPEVTQTPSHQVTQMGQEVILRCVPISNHLYFYWYRQILGQKVEFLVSFYNNEISEKSEIFDDQFSVERPDGSNFTLKIRSTKLEDSAMYFCASKLTSGTVNEQFFGPGTRLTVL.

The rearrangement uses TRBV3-1 (or the pseudogene TRBV3-2) and TRBJ1-4; D is uncertain. This CDR3 spans 15 amino acids. Germline loops: CDR1 LGHDT, CDR2 YNNKEL (reference sequence). V lost 1 base to trimming and J lost 4 bases, with 10 bases between them. For the CDR3, the DNA is TGTGCCAGCAGCCAAGTAGGACTAAATAATGAAAAACTGTTTTTT. Translation gives CASSQVGLNNEKLFF.

With respect to this clone: The junction and the germline gene differ at one end; a read error may be behind it. CDR3: CASRIGDRVRGGYTF. CDR3 sequence (DNA): TGTGCCAGTAGGATAGGCGACAGGGTGCGTGGTGGCTACACCTTC. V usage is TRBV19 and J usage is TRBJ1-2; TRBD1 matches 7 bases. Germline CDR1 is LNHDA and CDR2 is SQIVND (reference sequence). The CDR3 has 15 residues.

The V call is TRBV11-2, the J call TRBJ2-7; 13 positions agree with TRBD2. In germline, CDR1 is SGHAT, CDR2 FQNNGV. This CDR3 spans 18 amino acids. V lost 2 bases, J lost 3 bases, and 10 bases stayed unmatched. The CDR3 DNA follows: TGTGCCAGCAGCTTAAACCAACGGCGGACTAGCGGGAGCTACGAGCAGTACTTC. This encodes CASSLNQRRTSGSYEQYF.

This clone showed up just once. The chain joins TRBV28 to TRBJ2-3; D may be TRBD2 (5 bases). The CDR3 contains 15 residues. Germline CDR1 reads MDHEN; CDR2 reads SYDVKM. The V and J ends lost 5 bases and 6 bases respectively, with 18 bases between them. The CDR3 region has the DNA TGTGCCAGCAGTACAAAGCGGACCACTCTGGATACGCAGTATTTT. Amino acid sequence: CASSTKRTTLDTQYF.

This clone was seen only once. The chain joins TRBV2 to TRBJ2-2, with a tentative D call TRBD2 (5 bases). The V and J ends lost 4 bases and 0 bases respectively, with 12 bases between them. The CDR3 sequence is 16 residues long. The germline gives CDR1 SNHLY, CDR2 FYNNEI. The CDR3: CASSGLGGSNTGELFF. CDR3 DNA: TGTGCCAGCAGTGGCTTAGGAGGATCGAACACCGGGGAGCTGTTTTTT.

This clone has only one observation. The chain employs TRBV27 and TRBJ1-6; TRBD1 agrees at 7 bases. The CDR3 totals 15 residues. Germline CDR1 reads MNHEY; CDR2 reads SMNVEV (reference sequence). V lost 3 bases, J lost 10 bases, and 9 bases stayed unmatched. CDR3 sequence: CASSFDRDRTSPLHF. The DNA for the CDR3 is TGTGCCAGCAGTTTCGACAGGGATAGGACATCACCCCTCCACTTT.